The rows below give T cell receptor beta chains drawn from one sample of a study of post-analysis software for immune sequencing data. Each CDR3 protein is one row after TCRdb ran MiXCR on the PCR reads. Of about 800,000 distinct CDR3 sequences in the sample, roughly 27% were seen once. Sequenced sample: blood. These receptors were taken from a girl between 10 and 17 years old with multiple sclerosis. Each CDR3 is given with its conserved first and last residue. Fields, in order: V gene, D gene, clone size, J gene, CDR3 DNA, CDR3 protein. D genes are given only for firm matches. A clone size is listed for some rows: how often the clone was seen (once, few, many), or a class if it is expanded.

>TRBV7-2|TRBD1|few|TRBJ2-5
TGTGCCAGCAGCCCTTACGTCGACAGGGTTGGGGAGACCCAGTACTTC
CASSPYVDRVGETQYF
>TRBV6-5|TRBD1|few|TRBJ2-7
TGTGCCAGCAGTTACGGAGGACAGGGTCCATCCTACGAGCAGTACTTC
CASSYGGQGPSYEQYF
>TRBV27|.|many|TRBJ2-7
TGTGCCAGCAGTTTAAGCTCAGGGAGACGATACGAGCAGTACTTC
CASSLSSGRRYEQYF
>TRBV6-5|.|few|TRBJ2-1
TGTGCCAGCAGCGGCGGGGGCGGTGCCACCTACAATGAGCAGTTCTTC
CASSGGGGATYNEQFF
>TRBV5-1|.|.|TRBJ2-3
TGCGCCAGCAGCTTGGATGACGGGGTCACAGATACGCAGTATTTT
CASSLDDGVTDTQYF
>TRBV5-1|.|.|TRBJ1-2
TGCGCCAGCAGCGTACAAACGGCAGGGGACTTAAATGGCTACACCTTC
CASSVQTAGDLNGYTF
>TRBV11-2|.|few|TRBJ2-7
TGTGCCAGCAGCCGAATGACCTACGAGCAGTACTTC
CASSRMTYEQYF
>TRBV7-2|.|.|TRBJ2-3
TGTGCCAGCAGCTTAGGGTCAACAGCGGGCACAGATACGCAGTATTTT
CASSLGSTAGTDTQYF
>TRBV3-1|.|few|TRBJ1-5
TGTGCCAGCAGCTCCGACGGGCTCCCGGCTCAGCCCCAGCATTTT
CASSSDGLPAQPQHF
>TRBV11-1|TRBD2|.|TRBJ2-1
TGTGCCAGCAGCTTTCAAAATCAGCGGGGGGGCAATGAGCAGTTCTTC
CASSFQNQRGGNEQFF
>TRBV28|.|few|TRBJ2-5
TGTGCCAGCAGTTTATACCAGGGGAGGGAGACCCAGTACTTC
CASSLYQGRETQYF
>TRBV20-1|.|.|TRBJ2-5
TGCAGTGCTAGCGCCTTAAGGGTTTTCGAAGAGACCCAGTACTTC
CSASALRVFEETQYF
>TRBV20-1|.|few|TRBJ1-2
TGCAGTGTCCCAGACCGGTCCCTCCCGGGCTATGGCTACACCTTC
CSVPDRSLPGYGYTF
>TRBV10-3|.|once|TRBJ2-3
TGTGCCATCAGTGGCACGGCGGGAAACACAGATACGCAGTATTTT
CAISGTAGNTDTQYF
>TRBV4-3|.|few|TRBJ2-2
TGCGCCAGCAGCCAAGACGGGTACACCGGGGAGCTGTTTTTT
CASSQDGYTGELFF
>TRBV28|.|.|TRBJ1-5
TGTGCCAGCAGTTTATTAGGGCGGAGCAATCAGCCCCAGCATTTT
CASSLLGRSNQPQHF
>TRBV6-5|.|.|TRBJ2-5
TGTGTCAGCACTCCCCAGTGGGGCGGGGAGACCCAGTACTTC
CVSTPQWGGETQYF
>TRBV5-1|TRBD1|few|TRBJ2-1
TGCGCCAGCAGCATACGACAGGGGGGCCCCTACAATGAGCAGTTCTTC
CASSIRQGGPYNEQFF
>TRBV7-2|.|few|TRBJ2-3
TGTGCCAGCCGCCCCGGCGGGCTCTCAGATACGCAGTATTTT
CASRPGGLSDTQYF
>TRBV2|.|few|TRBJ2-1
TGTGCCAGCAGTATGCTGAGGGTCCACAGGGATGAGCAGTTCTTC
CASSMLRVHRDEQFF
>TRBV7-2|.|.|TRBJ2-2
TGTGCCAGCAGCACTACCCGGCTGAACACCGGGGAGCTGTTTTTT
CASSTTRLNTGELFF
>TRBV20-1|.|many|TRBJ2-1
TGCAGTGCTAGACTAGCGAGAGAAGGGAAACAGTTCTTC
CSARLAREGKQFF
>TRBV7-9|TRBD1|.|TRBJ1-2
TGTGCCAGCAGCTTGCCCGGACAGGGCCAATATGGCTACACCTTC
CASSLPGQGQYGYTF
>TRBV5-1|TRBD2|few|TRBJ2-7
TGCGCCAGCAGCCCTCTAGCGGGAGGCCGCTACGAGCAGTACTTC
CASSPLAGGRYEQYF
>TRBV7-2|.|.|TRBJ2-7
TGTGCCAGCAGCTTACTAGAGGGCCGGGGTGGGCAGTACTTC
CASSLLEGRGGQYF
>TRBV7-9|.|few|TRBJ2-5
TGTGCCAGCAGCTTGGGAGGATCCCAGGGGACCCCCGGAAGAGAGACCCAGTACTTC
CASSLGGSQGTPGRETQYF
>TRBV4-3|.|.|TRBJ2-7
TGCGCCAGCAGCCGCCGGACTGGGCCTGCCTACGAGCAGTACTTC
CASSRRTGPAYEQYF
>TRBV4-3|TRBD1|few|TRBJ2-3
TGCGCCAGCAGCCAAGACGGGGACAGGGGAATCCCAGATACGCAGTATTTT
CASSQDGDRGIPDTQYF
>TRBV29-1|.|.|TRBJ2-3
TGCAGCGTTGAATTTTTTAGCACAGATACGCAGTATTTT
CSVEFFSTDTQYF
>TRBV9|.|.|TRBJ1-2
TGTGCCAGCAGCCCTTCCGGTAGGGGGGTACATGGCTACACCTTC
CASSPSGRGVHGYTF
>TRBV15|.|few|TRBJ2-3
TGTGCCACCAGCAGAGAAATACATGGTCTGGATACGCAGTATTTT
CATSREIHGLDTQYF
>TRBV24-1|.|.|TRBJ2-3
TGTGCCACCAGTGGTAAAGATACGCAGTATTTT
CATSGKDTQYF
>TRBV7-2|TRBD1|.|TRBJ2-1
TGTGTCAGCAGCTCCACACTACAGGGGCTCAATGAGCAGTTCTTC
CVSSSTLQGLNEQFF
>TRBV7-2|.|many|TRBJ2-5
TGTGCCAGCAGATCAAGCGGGACAACACAAGAGACCCAGTACTTC
CASRSSGTTQETQYF
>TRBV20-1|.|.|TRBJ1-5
TGCAGTGCTGGCCGGCCGTCGGGCAGTCAGCCCCAGCATTTT
CSAGRPSGSQPQHF
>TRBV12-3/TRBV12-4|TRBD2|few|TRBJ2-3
TGTGCCAGCAGGTACAGACTAGCGGACACAGATACGCAGTATTTT
CASRYRLADTDTQYF
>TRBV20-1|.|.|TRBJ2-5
TGCAGTGCTGCCCGACTAGGAGGGGGGGAGACCCAGTACTTC
CSAARLGGGETQYF
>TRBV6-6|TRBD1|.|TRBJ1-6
TGTGCCAGCAGTTACTCGACAGGGTTGAATTCACCCCTCCACTTT
CASSYSTGLNSPLHF
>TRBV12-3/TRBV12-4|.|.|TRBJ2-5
TGTGCCAGCAGCCGCCGGGAAAGGGAGACCCAGTACTTC
CASSRRERETQYF
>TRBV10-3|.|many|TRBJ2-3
TGTGCCATCAGTTCCGGGACTGGAGATACGCAGTATTTT
CAISSGTGDTQYF
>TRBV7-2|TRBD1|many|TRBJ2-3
TGTGCCAGCAGCCCGGACAGGAGCACAGATACGCAGTATTTT
CASSPDRSTDTQYF
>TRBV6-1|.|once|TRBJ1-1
TGTGCCAGCAGAATACCACGGGGAGCGGGGGCTGAAGCTTTCTTT
CASRIPRGAGAEAFF
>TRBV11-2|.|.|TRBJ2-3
TGTGCCAGCAGCTTAGTGGGATCCTTGGATACGCAGTATTTT
CASSLVGSLDTQYF
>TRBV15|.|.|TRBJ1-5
TGTGCCACCAGCAGACAGAGGAACGGGCCCCAGCATTTT
CATSRQRNGPQHF
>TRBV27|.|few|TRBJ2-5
TGTGCCAGCAGTTTATCATGGGCCGGGCAAGAGACCCAGTACTTC
CASSLSWAGQETQYF
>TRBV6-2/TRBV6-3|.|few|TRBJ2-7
TGTGCCAGCAGTTACTCGAGGGACACCTCCTACGAGCAGTACTTC
CASSYSRDTSYEQYF
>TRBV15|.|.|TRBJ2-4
TGTGCCACCAGCGGTACGTGGGTGGCCAAAAACATTCAGTACTTC
CATSGTWVAKNIQYF
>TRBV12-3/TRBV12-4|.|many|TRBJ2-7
TGTGCCAGCAGTCGCCAAAGCGAGCAGTACTTC
CASSRQSEQYF
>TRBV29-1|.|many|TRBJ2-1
TGCAGCTCAAGACCCGGGTTTGGCTCCTACAATGAGCAGTTCTTC
CSSRPGFGSYNEQFF
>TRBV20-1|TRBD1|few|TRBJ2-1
TGCAGTGCTACAACCCTGACCGCAGGGGGCAGTTGGTCCTACAATGAGCAGTTCTTC
CSATTLTAGGSWSYNEQFF
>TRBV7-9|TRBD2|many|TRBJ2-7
TGTGCCAGCAGCGCCGGGACTAGCGACTACGAGCAGTACTTC
CASSAGTSDYEQYF
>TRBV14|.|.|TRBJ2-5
TGTGCCAGCAGCCCGAGGGGGGGGCGTAGAGAGACCCAGTACTTC
CASSPRGGRRETQYF
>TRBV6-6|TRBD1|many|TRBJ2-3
TGTGCCAGCAGTTGGACGACAGGGGGCCCGGATCGGGGGCAGTATTTT
CASSWTTGGPDRGQYF